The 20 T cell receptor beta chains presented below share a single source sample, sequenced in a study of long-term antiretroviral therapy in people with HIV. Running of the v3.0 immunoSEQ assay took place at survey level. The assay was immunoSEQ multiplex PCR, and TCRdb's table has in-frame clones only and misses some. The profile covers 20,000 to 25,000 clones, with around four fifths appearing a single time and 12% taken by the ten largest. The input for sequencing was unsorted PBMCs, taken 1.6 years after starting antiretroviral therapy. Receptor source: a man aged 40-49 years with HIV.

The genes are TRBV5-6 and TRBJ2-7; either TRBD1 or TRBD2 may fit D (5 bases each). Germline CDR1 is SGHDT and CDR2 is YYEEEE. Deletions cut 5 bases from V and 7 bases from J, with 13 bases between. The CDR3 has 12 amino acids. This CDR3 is CASSRGHPEQYF. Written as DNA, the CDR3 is TGTGCCAGCAGTCGGGGCCACCCGGAGCAGTACTTC. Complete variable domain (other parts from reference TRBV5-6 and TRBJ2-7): DAGVTQSPTHLIKTRGQQVTLRCSPKSGHDTVSWYQQALGQGPQFIFQYYEEEERQRGNFPDRFSGHQFPNYSSELNVNALLLGDSALYLCASSRGHPEQYFGPGTRLTVT.

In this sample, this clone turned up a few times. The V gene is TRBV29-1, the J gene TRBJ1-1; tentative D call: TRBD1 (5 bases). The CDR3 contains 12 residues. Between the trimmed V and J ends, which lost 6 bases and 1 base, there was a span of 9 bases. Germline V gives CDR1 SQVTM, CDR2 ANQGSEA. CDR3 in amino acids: CSVRGGNTEAFF. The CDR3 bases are TGCAGCGTACGGGGGGGGAACACTGAAGCTTTCTTT.

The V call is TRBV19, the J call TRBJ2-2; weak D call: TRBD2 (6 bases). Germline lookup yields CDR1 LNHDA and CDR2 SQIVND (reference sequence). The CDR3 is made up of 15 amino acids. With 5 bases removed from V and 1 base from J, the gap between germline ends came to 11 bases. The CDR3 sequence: CASSSPGGNTGELFF. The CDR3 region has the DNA TGTGCCAGTAGTTCTCCCGGGGGGAACACCGGGGAGCTGTTTTTT.

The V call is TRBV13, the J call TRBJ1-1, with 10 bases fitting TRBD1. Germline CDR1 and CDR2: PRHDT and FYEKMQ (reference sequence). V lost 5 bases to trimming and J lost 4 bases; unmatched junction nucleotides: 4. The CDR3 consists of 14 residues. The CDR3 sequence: CASSTDRGLTEAFF. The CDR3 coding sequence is TGTGCCAGCAGCACAGACAGGGGGCTCACTGAAGCTTTCTTT. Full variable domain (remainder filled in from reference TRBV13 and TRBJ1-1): AAGVIQSPRHLIKEKRETATLKCYPIPRHDTVYWYQQGPGQDPQFLISFYEKMQSDKGSIPDRFSAQQFSDYHSELNMSSLELGDSALYFCASSTDRGLTEAFFGQGTRLTVV.

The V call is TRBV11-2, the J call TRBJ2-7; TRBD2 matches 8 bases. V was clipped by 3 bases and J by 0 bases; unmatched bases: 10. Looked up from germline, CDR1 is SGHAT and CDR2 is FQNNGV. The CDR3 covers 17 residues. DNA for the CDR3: TGTGCCAGCAGCTTTGGACTAGCAGAACCATACTCCTACGAGCAGTACTTC. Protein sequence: CASSFGLAEPYSYEQYF.

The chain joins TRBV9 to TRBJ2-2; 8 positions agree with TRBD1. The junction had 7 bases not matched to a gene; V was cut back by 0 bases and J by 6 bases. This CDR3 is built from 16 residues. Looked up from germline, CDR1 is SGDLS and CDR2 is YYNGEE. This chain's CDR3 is CASSVGPGGAAGELFF. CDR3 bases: TGTGCCAGCAGCGTAGGCCCAGGGGGCGCAGCCGGGGAGCTGTTTTTT.

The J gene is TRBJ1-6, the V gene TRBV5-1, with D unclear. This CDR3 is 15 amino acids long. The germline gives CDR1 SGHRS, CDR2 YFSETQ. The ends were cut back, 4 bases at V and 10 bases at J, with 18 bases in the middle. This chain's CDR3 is CASSDPGSIGSPLHF. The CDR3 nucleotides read TGCGCCAGCAGCGATCCCGGGAGTATAGGGTCACCCCTCCACTTT. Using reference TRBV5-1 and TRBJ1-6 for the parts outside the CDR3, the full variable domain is KAGVTQTPRYLIKTRGQQVTLSCSPISGHRSVSWYQQTPGQGLQFLFEYFSETQRNKGNFPGRFSGRQFSNSRSEMNVSTLELGDSALYLCASSDPGSIGSPLHFGNGTRLTVT.

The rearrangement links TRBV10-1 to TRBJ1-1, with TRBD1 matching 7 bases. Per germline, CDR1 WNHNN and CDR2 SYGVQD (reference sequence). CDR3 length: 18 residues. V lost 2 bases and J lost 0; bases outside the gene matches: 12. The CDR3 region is CASSERGPAGHLNTEAFF. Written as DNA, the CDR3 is TGCGCCAGCAGTGAGAGGGGGCCCGCAGGGCACCTGAACACTGAAGCTTTCTTT.

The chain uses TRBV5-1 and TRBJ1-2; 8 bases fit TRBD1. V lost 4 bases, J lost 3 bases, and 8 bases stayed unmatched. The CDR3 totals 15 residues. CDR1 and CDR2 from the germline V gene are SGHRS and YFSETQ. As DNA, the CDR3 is TGCGCCAGCAGCGGGCAGGGGGCGCGGGACTATGGCTACACCTTC. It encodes CASSGQGARDYGYTF.

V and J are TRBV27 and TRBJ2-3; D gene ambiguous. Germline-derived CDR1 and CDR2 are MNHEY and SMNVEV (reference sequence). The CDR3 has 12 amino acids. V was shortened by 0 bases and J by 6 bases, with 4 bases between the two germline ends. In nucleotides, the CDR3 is TGTGCCAGCAGTTTATCCCGGGATACGCAGTATTTT. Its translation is CASSLSRDTQYF.

CDR3 sequence reads: CASSGTGGDNYGYTF. The CDR3 DNA reads TGTGCCAGCTCAGGGACAGGGGGCGACAACTATGGCTACACCTTC. The rearrangement links TRBV18 to TRBJ1-2, with 12 nucleotides matching TRBD1. This CDR3 spans 15 amino acids. The junction had 3 bases not matched to a gene; V was cut back by 5 bases and J by 2 bases. Germline CDR1 KGHSH, CDR2 LQKENI.

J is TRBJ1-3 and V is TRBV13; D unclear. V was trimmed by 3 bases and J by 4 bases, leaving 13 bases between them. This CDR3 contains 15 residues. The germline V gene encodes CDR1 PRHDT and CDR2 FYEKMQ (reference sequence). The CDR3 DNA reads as TGTGCCAGCAGCTTTTTTCTTGACCAGGGAAACACCATATATTTT. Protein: CASSFFLDQGNTIYF.

The CDR3 bases are TGTGCCAGCAGCCCCGGACAGGGGGTGGCCGAGGACTATGGCTACACCTTC. Protein sequence: CASSPGQGVAEDYGYTF. The V gene is TRBV7-6, the J gene TRBJ1-2, with 10 bases fitting TRBD1. In germline, CDR1 is SGHVS, CDR2 FNYEAQ. CDR3 length equals 17 residues. V shed 5 bases, J shed 3 bases, and the junction held 12 bases outside the gene matches.

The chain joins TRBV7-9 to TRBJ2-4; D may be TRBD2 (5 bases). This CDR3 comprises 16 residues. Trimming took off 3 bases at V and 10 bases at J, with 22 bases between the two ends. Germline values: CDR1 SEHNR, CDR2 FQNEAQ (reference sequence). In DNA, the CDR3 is TGTGCCAGCAGCTTCTCCGAAGGGAGCCAAATTGAAATTCAGTACTTC. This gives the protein CASSFSEGSQIEIQYF.

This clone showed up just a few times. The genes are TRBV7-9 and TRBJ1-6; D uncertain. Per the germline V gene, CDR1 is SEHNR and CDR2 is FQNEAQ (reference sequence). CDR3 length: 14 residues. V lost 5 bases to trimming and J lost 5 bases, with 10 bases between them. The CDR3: CASSLTGNNSPLHF. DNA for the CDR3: TGTGCCAGCAGCCTGACGGGAAATAATTCACCCCTCCACTTT.

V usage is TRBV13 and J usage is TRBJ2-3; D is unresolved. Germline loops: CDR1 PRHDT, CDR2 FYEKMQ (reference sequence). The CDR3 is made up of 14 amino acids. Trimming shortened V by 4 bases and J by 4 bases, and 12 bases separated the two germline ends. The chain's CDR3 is CASSSYRGPDTQYF. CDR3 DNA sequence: TGTGCCAGCAGCTCATATAGAGGACCAGATACGCAGTATTTT.

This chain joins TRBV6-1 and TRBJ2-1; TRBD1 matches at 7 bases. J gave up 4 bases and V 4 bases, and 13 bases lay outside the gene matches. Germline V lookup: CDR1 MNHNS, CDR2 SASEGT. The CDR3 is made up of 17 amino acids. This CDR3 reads CASSALQGKKAYNEQFF. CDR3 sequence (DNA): TGTGCCAGCAGTGCCTTACAGGGGAAGAAGGCGTACAATGAGCAGTTCTTC.

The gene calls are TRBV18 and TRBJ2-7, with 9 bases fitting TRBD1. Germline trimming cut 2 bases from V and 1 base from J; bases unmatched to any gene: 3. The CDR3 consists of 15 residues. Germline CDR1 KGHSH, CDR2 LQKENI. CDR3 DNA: TGTGCCAGCTCACCAGCGGGACAGGGATCCTACGAGCAGTACTTC. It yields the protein CASSPAGQGSYEQYF.

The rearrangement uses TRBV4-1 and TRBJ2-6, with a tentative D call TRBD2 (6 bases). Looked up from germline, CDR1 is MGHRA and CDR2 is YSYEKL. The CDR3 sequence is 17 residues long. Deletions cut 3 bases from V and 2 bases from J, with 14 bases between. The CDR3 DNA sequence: TGCGCCAGCAGCCATGGAGGGAGGACCGCTGGGGCCAACGTCCTGACTTTC. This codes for CASSHGGRTAGANVLTF.

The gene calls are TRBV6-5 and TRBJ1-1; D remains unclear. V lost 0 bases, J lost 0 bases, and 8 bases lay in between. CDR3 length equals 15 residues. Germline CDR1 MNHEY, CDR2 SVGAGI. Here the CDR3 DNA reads TGTGCCAGCAGTTACTCAGCCCCCATGAACACTGAAGCTTTCTTT. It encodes CASSYSAPMNTEAFF.